This T cell receptor beta chain emerged from a study of a mutant IDH1 vaccine in newly diagnosed glioma. Study summary: Every participant had undergone radiotherapy, temozolomide, or both before, and most underwent both.

The table came from immunoSEQ multiplex PCR; TCRdb's copy has only in-frame clones and leaves some out. The repertoire consists of 50,000 to 65,000 clones, with around 84% occurring once and the leading ten covering around 8.3%. Regarding time point: week 11, during vaccination. Every vaccine dose comprised 300 ug of mutant IDH1 20-mer peptide plus topical imiquimod. The CDR3 extends over 15 amino acids. Germline-derived CDR1 and CDR2 are SGHNT and YYREEE (reference sequence). V shed 0 bases, J shed 8 bases, and the junction held 8 bases outside the gene matches. Concerning this clone itself: Its antigen is unknown.

This TCR came from a woman in her 50s with glioma. This rearrangement joins TRBV5-4 to TRBJ1-2; TRBD1 matches at 9 bases. Sequenced material: PBMCs, taken from a glioma patient whose treatment included an IDH1 peptide vaccine. The CDR3 sequence is CASSLVGDREGGYTF. CDR3 sequence (DNA): TGTGCCAGCAGCTTGGTAGGGGACAGGGAAGGAGGCTACACCTTC.